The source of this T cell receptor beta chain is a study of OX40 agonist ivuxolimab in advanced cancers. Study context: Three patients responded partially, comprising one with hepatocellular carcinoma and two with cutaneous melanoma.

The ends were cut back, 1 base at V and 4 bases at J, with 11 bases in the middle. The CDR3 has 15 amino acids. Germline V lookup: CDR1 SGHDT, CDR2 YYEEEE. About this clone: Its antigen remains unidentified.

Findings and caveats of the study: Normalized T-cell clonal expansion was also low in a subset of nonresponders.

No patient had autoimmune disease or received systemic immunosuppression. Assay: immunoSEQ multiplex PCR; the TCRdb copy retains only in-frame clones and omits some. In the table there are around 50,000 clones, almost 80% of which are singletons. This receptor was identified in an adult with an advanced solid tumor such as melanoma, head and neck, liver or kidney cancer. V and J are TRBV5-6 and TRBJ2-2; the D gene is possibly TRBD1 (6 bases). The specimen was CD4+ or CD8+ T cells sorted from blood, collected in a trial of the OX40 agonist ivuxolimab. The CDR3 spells CASSLLLGGTGELFF. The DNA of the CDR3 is TGTGCCAGCAGCTTGTTACTAGGGGGCACCGGGGAGCTGTTTTTT.